The 18 T cell receptor beta chains in this list originate from one sample, sequenced in a study of T cells in Graves' hyperthyroidism and ophthalmopathy. Using RNA transcripts as the source, TCR beta CDR3 regions were amplified. Researchers ran a first-round RT-PCR on the TCR CDR3 using the HTBI primer set. From the multiplex PCR reads, TCRdb called clonotypes with MiXCR, one entry per CDR3 protein. The table has roughly 570,000 distinct CDR3 sequences, 46% seen once. The sequenced material came from peripheral blood or thyroid tissue (not recorded which). Receptors originate from a woman younger than 35 with Graves' hyperthyroidism.

This clonotype has ten or more counts. The chain couples TRBV27 to TRBJ2-7, with D unresolved. V was clipped by 6 bases and J by 0 bases, with 9 bases between them. The CDR3 is 13 residues long. CDR1 and CDR2 (germline): MNHEY, SMNVEV (reference sequence). CDR3 in amino acids: CASSLYPSYEQYF. For the CDR3, the DNA is TGTGCCAGCAGCCTCTATCCCTCCTACGAGCAGTACTTC.

The chain couples TRBV4-1 to TRBJ2-1; 12 bases agree with TRBD2. Germline assignment: CDR1 MGHRA and CDR2 YSYEKL. V was clipped by 1 base and J by 6 bases; unmatched bases: 7. CDR3 size: 17 residues. The CDR3 sequence is CASSQARTSGVFNEQFF. In DNA, the CDR3 is TGCGCCAGCAGCCAAGCCAGGACTAGCGGGGTCTTCAATGAGCAGTTCTTC.

This clonotype has a single count. This may be a read error, as it is one base from a much larger clone. The chain uses TRBV19 and TRBJ2-7; 8 bases map to TRBD1. The germline CDR1 and CDR2 sequences are LNHDA and SQIVND (reference sequence). The length of the CDR3 is 13 residues. The DNA of the CDR3 is TGTGCCAGTACCCCGTCAGGGGGCTACGAGCAGCACTTC. Amino acids: CASTPSGGYEQHF.

There are many counts of this clonotype. The rearrangement links TRBV29-1 to TRBJ1-5, with a tentative D call TRBD1 (5 bases). CDR1 and CDR2 (germline): SQVTM, ANQGSEA. Between the trimmed V and J ends, which lost 1 base and 5 bases, there was a span of 9 bases. The CDR3 is made up of 13 amino acids. CDR3 in DNA: TGCAGCGTTGAAGGAGGGGTAGATCAGCCCCAGCATTTT. Amino acid sequence: CSVEGGVDQPQHF.

The chain uses TRBV27 and TRBJ2-5; 7 bases match TRBD1. CDR1 and CDR2 from the germline V gene are MNHEY and SMNVEV (reference sequence). J gave up 4 bases and V 8 bases, and 13 bases lay outside the gene matches. This CDR3 comprises 15 residues. The CDR3 protein is CASRNLEAGGETQYF. CDR3 in DNA: TGTGCCAGCCGTAACCTCGAGGCAGGGGGAGAGACCCAGTACTTC.

The chain uses TRBV7-9 and TRBJ2-7, with D perhaps TRBD2 (6 bases). V lost 5 bases to trimming and J lost 4 bases, with 18 bases between them. Germline V gene data show CDR1 as SEHNR and CDR2 as FQNEAQ (reference sequence). The CDR3 has 15 residues. The chain's CDR3 is CASSQTSRPPYEQYF. CDR3 nucleotides: TGTGCCAGCAGCCAGACTAGTCGTCCCCCTTACGAGCAGTACTTC.

Here the CDR3 DNA reads TGTGCCAGCAGTATGACGTGCAGTCAGCCCGGGGAGCTGTTTTTT. Residues: CASSMTCSQPGELFF. The chain recombines TRBV2 with TRBJ2-2; no firm D call. Trimming cost V 5 bases and J 6 bases, with 16 bases left between them. The CDR3 loop spans 15 amino acids. Germline V gene lookup returns CDR1 SNHLY and CDR2 FYNNEI.

This clonotype was seen repeatedly, ten times or more. The chain has TRBV7-3 and TRBJ2-2; TRBD1 might be the D (6 bases). The CDR3 sequence is 17 residues long. Between the trimmed V and J ends, which lost 1 base and 4 bases, there was a span of 16 bases. Germline CDR1 is SGHTA and CDR2 is FQGTGA. The CDR3 nucleotides read TGTGCCAGCAGCTTAATGAGCTACAGGGTCGGCACCGGGGAGCTGTTTTTT. Translation gives CASSLMSYRVGTGELFF.

This clonotype was seen repeatedly, ten times or more. The V and J genes are TRBV12-3 or TRBV12-4 and TRBJ2-5; D might be TRBD1 (6 bases). The germline V and J ends were trimmed by 6 bases and 3 bases, with 11 bases remaining between them. The CDR3 spans 13 residues. The CDR3: CASRTGLEETQYF. CDR3 nucleotide sequence: TGTGCCAGCAGAACAGGGCTAGAAGAGACCCAGTACTTC.

This clonotype was counted many times. The gene calls are TRBV7-2 and TRBJ2-5; D is perhaps TRBD1 or TRBD2 (5 bases each). The CDR3 loop spans 14 amino acids. V lost 5 bases and J 9 bases, leaving 19 bases between the germline ends. Germline assignment: CDR1 SGHTA and CDR2 FQGNSA. As DNA, the CDR3 is TGTGCCAGCAGCCCCCTCGGACACCGCGGGCCCCAGTACTTC. Its protein product is CASSPLGHRGPQYF.

The chain recombines TRBV9 with TRBJ2-3; the D gene could be TRBD1 or TRBD2 (5 bases each). V shed 3 bases and J shed 5 bases, with 13 bases lying between them. CDR1 is SGDLS and CDR2 is YYNGEE in the germline V gene. The CDR3 covers 14 residues. The CDR3 DNA reads as TGTGCCAGCAGCGGGACACCGAGGGGAGATACGCAGTATTTT. This codes for CASSGTPRGDTQYF.

This clonotype was counted many times. The chain is built from TRBV4-2 and TRBJ2-7, with a tentative D call TRBD2 (5 bases). The CDR3 is 16 residues long. The germline V gene encodes CDR1 LGHNA and CDR2 YNFKEQ. The germline V and J ends were trimmed by 5 bases and 2 bases, with 19 bases remaining between them. The CDR3 sequence is CASSRGGGQLTYEQYF. The CDR3 nucleotides are TGTGCCAGCAGCAGAGGTGGCGGGCAGCTGACCTACGAGCAGTACTTC.

Details on this clonotype: A much larger clone differs from this one at a single base, so this may be a read error. V gene TRBV4-1 combines with J gene TRBJ2-7; 8 bases fit TRBD2. In germline, CDR1 is MGHRA, CDR2 YSYEKL. The CDR3 sequence is 14 residues long. Losses at the gene ends were 4 bases for V and 4 bases for J; bases not matched to a gene: 6. In nucleotides, the CDR3 is TGCGCCAGCAGCCGACGGGGGGGGATATACGAGCAGTACTTC. This encodes CASSRRGGIYEQYF.

This clonotype came up many times. The chain employs TRBV7-9 and TRBJ1-2; 7 positions match TRBD1. Germline V gives CDR1 SEHNR, CDR2 FQNEAQ (reference sequence). The CDR3 is made up of 13 amino acids. V gave up 5 bases and J gave up 5 bases; unmatched junction bases: 5. In DNA form, the CDR3 reads TGTGCCAGCAGCCGGGGACAGTCTTATGGCTACACCTTC. It codes for CASSRGQSYGYTF.

V and J are TRBV2 and TRBJ2-5; 10 bases are shared with TRBD2. The CDR3 length is 14 residues. V shed 8 bases, J shed 2 bases, and the junction held 5 bases outside the gene matches. Germline lookup yields CDR1 SNHLY and CDR2 FYNNEI. The CDR3 DNA follows: TGTGCCAGCGAAAGCGGGAGGGGACAAGAGACCCAGTACTTC. Translation: CASESGRGQETQYF.

Only a few counts were recorded for this clonotype. This sequence joins TRBV5-5 and TRBJ2-6; weak D call: TRBD1 (5 bases). This CDR3 has 17 residues. V was shortened by 0 bases and J by 2 bases, with 12 bases between the two germline ends. Germline CDR1 reads SGHKS; CDR2 reads YYEKEE (reference sequence). The CDR3 reads CASSLASDSAGANVLTF. CDR3 nucleotide sequence: TGTGCCAGCAGCTTGGCGTCCGACAGTGCTGGGGCCAACGTCCTGACTTTC.

The chain couples TRBV9 to TRBJ2-7; 13 bases match TRBD2. The CDR3 spans 17 residues. Germline CDR1 and CDR2: SGDLS and YYNGEE. The junction had 8 bases not matched to a gene; V was cut back by 4 bases and J by 1 base. CDR3 sequence: CASSPSVGLAGSYEQYF. CDR3 nucleotides: TGTGCCAGCAGCCCTTCGGTGGGACTAGCGGGATCCTACGAGCAGTACTTC.

A single count supports this clonotype. This chain links TRBV29-1 with TRBJ2-7; TRBD2 aligns across 14 bases. The CDR3 is 14 residues long. The germline gives CDR1 SQVTM, CDR2 ANQGSEA. After removal of 5 bases from V and 5 bases from J, the junction contained 5 bases not matched to a gene. CDR3 in amino acids: CSVSGLAGAHEQYF. Here the CDR3 DNA reads TGCAGCGTTTCGGGACTAGCGGGAGCCCACGAGCAGTACTTC.